Below, 24 T cell receptor beta chains from the same sample are listed, as sequenced in a study of blood T cell repertoires in COVID-19. Produced via immunoSEQ multiplex PCR; TCRdb's table is partial and in-frame only. The table includes 150,000 to 200,000 clones, 85% to 95% detected once. The sequencing input was peripheral blood. These receptors all come from a woman aged 50 to 60 with acute or convalescent COVID-19.

V and J are TRBV7-9 and TRBJ2-3; weak D call: TRBD1 (5 bases). The CDR3 runs 19 residues. The V gene lost 5 bases and the J gene lost 0 bases, with 24 bases spanning the gap. The germline V gene encodes CDR1 SEHNR and CDR2 FQNEAQ (reference sequence). CDR3 protein: CASSHDRPRQPTSTDTQYF. The DNA for the CDR3 is TGTGCCAGCAGCCACGATCGGCCGAGACAGCCCACCAGCACAGATACGCAGTATTTT.

The rearrangement uses TRBV9 and TRBJ2-1, with D possibly TRBD1 on 8 matching bases. With 4 bases removed from V and 7 bases from J, the gap between germline ends came to 33 bases. The germline CDR1 and CDR2 sequences are SGDLS and YYNGEE. This CDR3 is 20 amino acids long. The DNA of the CDR3 is TGTGCCAGCAGCCCGCGGACAGGGCCGGCTTTTTTGGGGGAGGGGAATGAGCAGTTCTTC. Translated: CASSPRTGPAFLGEGNEQFF.

The rearrangement uses TRBV27 and TRBJ2-1; 9 bases agree with TRBD1. Germline V gene data show CDR1 as MNHEY and CDR2 as SMNVEV (reference sequence). Trimming removed 4 bases from V and 5 bases from J; junction bases left unmatched: 3. The CDR3 runs to 14 residues. The DNA of the CDR3 is TGTGCCAGCAGTTCGCGGACAGGGGACAATGAGCAGTTCTTC. Residues: CASSSRTGDNEQFF.

The gene calls are TRBV9 and TRBJ2-2; D is perhaps TRBD1 (6 bases). The CDR3 length is 16 residues. V lost 3 bases to trimming and J lost 2 bases, with 14 bases between them. Germline CDR1 and CDR2: SGDLS and YYNGEE. The CDR3 loop is CASSDSGTHNTGELFF. CDR3 DNA: TGTGCCAGCAGCGACTCCGGGACACATAACACCGGGGAGCTGTTTTTT.

The sample holds a few counts of this clone. V gene TRBV19 combines with J gene TRBJ1-3; D unclear. With 4 bases removed from V and 3 bases from J, the gap between germline ends came to 7 bases. There are 13 residues in the CDR3. Germline CDR1 reads LNHDA; CDR2 reads SQIVND (reference sequence). The CDR3 spells CASSTTGGNTIYF. The CDR3 DNA reads as TGTGCCAGTAGTACCACCGGTGGAAACACCATATATTTT.

This chain connects TRBV5-8 to TRBJ1-2; no clear D gene. The CDR3 length is 12 residues. V was pared by 4 bases and J by 4 bases, with 8 bases between. The V gene's germline CDR1 is SGHTS and CDR2 YDEGEE. The CDR3 nucleotides are TGTGCCAGCAGCCCCGTCTTCTATGGCTACACCTTC. It yields the protein CASSPVFYGYTF.

The gene calls are TRBV20-1 and TRBJ1-4; possibly TRBD1 for D (5 bases). Trimming stripped 3 bases from V and 14 bases from J, with 13 bases between. Per germline, CDR1 DFQATT and CDR2 SNEGSKA (reference sequence). The length of the CDR3 is 11 residues. The CDR3 bases are TGCAGTGCTAGTAATCAGGGAGGGCTGTTTTTT. Its protein is CSASNQGGLFF.

This clone has just one count. CDR3 residues: CASSLAPMALREQYF. CDR3 sequence (DNA): TGCGCCAGCAGCTTGGCCCCCATGGCCCTTCGCGAGCAGTACTTC. The chain couples TRBV5-1 to TRBJ2-7; D remains ambiguous. The CDR3 spans 15 residues. V was pared by 0 bases and J by 6 bases, with 16 bases between. The germline gives CDR1 SGHRS, CDR2 YFSETQ.

This chain links TRBV29-1 with TRBJ1-2, with 8 nucleotides matching TRBD1. The CDR3 is 12 amino acids. The germline gives CDR1 SQVTM, CDR2 ANQGSEA. The V and J ends lost 5 bases and 4 bases, in that order; junction bases with no gene match: 3. The CDR3 coding sequence is TGCAGCGTTCCAGGGGGCGGCTATGGCTACACCTTC. This translates into CSVPGGGYGYTF.

This sequence joins TRBV3-1 (or the pseudogene TRBV3-2) and TRBJ2-3; no clear D gene. The CDR3 totals 11 residues. Trimming pared 3 bases from V and 6 bases from J, leaving 4 bases between. CDR1 and CDR2 from the germline V gene are LGHDT and YNNKEL (reference sequence). DNA of the CDR3: TGTGCCAGCAGCCAGGCCGATACGCAGTATTTT. Residues: CASSQADTQYF.

This chain connects TRBV7-9 to TRBJ1-2; D not certain. CDR3 size: 17 residues. Germline-derived CDR1 and CDR2 are SEHNR and FQNEAQ (reference sequence). V shed 1 base and J shed 8 bases, with 23 bases lying between them. The CDR3 loop reads CASSLDIPGTNAWGYTF. For the CDR3, the DNA is TGTGCCAGCAGCTTAGACATTCCGGGAACTAATGCTTGGGGCTACACCTTC.

This clone was found a few times. The rearrangement joins TRBV7-9 to TRBJ1-1; TRBD1 matches 10 bases. The junction had 14 bases not matched to a gene; V was cut back by 4 bases and J by 3 bases. The CDR3 is 18 residues long. Germline values: CDR1 SEHNR, CDR2 FQNEAQ (reference sequence). The chain's CDR3 is CASSSSGQGYLVDTEAFF. In nucleotides, the CDR3 is TGTGCCAGCAGCTCATCGGGACAGGGGTATCTTGTCGACACTGAAGCTTTCTTT.

This chain joins TRBV12-3 or TRBV12-4 and TRBJ2-5; 9 positions match TRBD2. Trimming at V came to 4 bases and at J to 5 bases, leaving 2 bases not matched to a gene. This CDR3 spans 13 amino acids. In DNA, the CDR3 is TGTGCCAGCAGTTCTAGCGGGGCTGAGACCCAGTACTTC. It codes for CASSSSGAETQYF.

The V gene is TRBV27, the J gene TRBJ2-7; 7 bases fit TRBD1. CDR3 length: 16 residues. Unmatched junction bases numbered 13, after V lost 5 bases and J lost 3 bases. CDR1 MNHEY and CDR2 SMNVEV come from the germline V gene (reference sequence). The CDR3 spells CASSLTRQGLNYEQYF. Written as DNA, the CDR3 is TGTGCCAGCAGTCTTACCCGACAGGGATTAAACTACGAGCAGTACTTC.

For the CDR3, the DNA is TGCAGCGTACAGGGGCTCCACAACACCGGGGAGCTGTTTTTT. Its protein is CSVQGLHNTGELFF. This rearrangement joins TRBV29-1 to TRBJ2-2, with 7 bases aligning to TRBD1. The CDR3 is 14 amino acids. J lost 2 bases, V lost 6 bases, and 6 bases had no gene match. In germline, CDR1 is SQVTM, CDR2 ANQGSEA.

V gene TRBV9 combines with J gene TRBJ1-5, with 12 positions matching TRBD1. The trim removed 2 bases at V and 6 bases at J, leaving 3 bases unmatched. The V gene's germline CDR1 is SGDLS and CDR2 YYNGEE. This CDR3 has 15 amino acids. Written as DNA, the CDR3 is TGTGCCAGCAGCGTGGGACAGGGGGCCGGTCAGCCCCAGCATTTT. Encoded protein: CASSVGQGAGQPQHF.

The chain has TRBV10-3 and TRBJ2-1, with 9 bases that match TRBD1. The length of the CDR3 is 15 residues. Per the germline V gene, CDR1 is ENHRY and CDR2 is SYGVKD. Losses at the gene ends were 5 bases for V and 7 bases for J; bases not matched to a gene: 9. CDR3: CAISNTGGVRNEQFF. Written as DNA, the CDR3 is TGTGCCATCAGTAATACAGGGGGCGTGAGGAATGAGCAGTTCTTC.

The chain uses TRBV4-1 and TRBJ2-5, with a tentative D call TRBD2 (5 bases). Germline-derived CDR1 and CDR2 are MGHRA and YSYEKL. The V gene lost 2 bases and the J gene lost 4 bases, with 17 bases spanning the gap. This CDR3 has 16 amino acids. CDR3 loop: CASSQNPGILGETQYF. In DNA form, the CDR3 reads TGCGCCAGCAGCCAAAACCCGGGGATCTTAGGAGAGACCCAGTACTTC.

The chain links TRBV10-3 to TRBJ2-7; TRBD2 matches 7 bases. V was pared by 8 bases and J by 3 bases, with 4 bases of the junction left unmatched. CDR3 length equals 12 residues. CDR1 and CDR2 (germline): ENHRY, SYGVKD. CDR3 sequence (DNA): TGTGCCATCGCGGGAGACCGCTACGAGCAGTACTTC. Its translation: CAIAGDRYEQYF.

Remarks on this clone: A read error may produce the germline difference seen at one junction end. The chain joins TRBV2 to TRBJ2-7; 9 bases are shared with TRBD1. Germline loops: CDR1 SNHLY, CDR2 FYNNEI. The CDR3 has 13 residues. The CDR3 nucleotides are TGTGCCAGCAGAGAAGACAGGGGGGACGAGCAGTACTTC. This translates into CASREDRGDEQYF.

This clone has only one observation. The chain is built from TRBV9 and TRBJ1-2; 8 positions agree with TRBD1. Losses at the gene ends were 3 bases for V and 4 bases for J; bases not matched to a gene: 5. This CDR3 is 14 amino acids long. Germline CDR1 reads SGDLS; CDR2 reads YYNGEE. Written as DNA, the CDR3 is TGTGCCAGCAGCGCTTGGACAGGGCCCTATGGCTACACCTTC. Residues: CASSAWTGPYGYTF.

This sequence joins TRBV2 and TRBJ2-7; 9 nucleotides agree with TRBD1. Looked up from germline, CDR1 is SNHLY and CDR2 is FYNNEI. V dropped 0 bases and J dropped 5; count of bases not matched to a gene: 5. CDR3 size: 15 residues. Written as DNA, the CDR3 is TGTGCCAGCAGTGAAGCCTCCGGGACAGGGAACGAGCAGTACTTC. It translates to CASSEASGTGNEQYF.

The genes are TRBV2 and TRBJ1-6; 12 nucleotides match TRBD1. The V segment lost 7 bases and the J segment 6 bases; nucleotides outside the gene matches: 4. From germline, CDR1 is SNHLY and CDR2 FYNNEI. The length of the CDR3 is 15 residues. CDR3 region: CASNRDRGLNSPLHF. CDR3 nucleotides: TGTGCCAGCAATCGGGACAGGGGGCTTAATTCACCCCTCCACTTT.

The J gene is TRBJ1-1, the V gene TRBV15; D remains ambiguous. The CDR3 extends over 16 amino acids. The germline CDR1 and CDR2 sequences are LNHNV and YYDKDF (reference sequence). Deletions cut 0 bases from V and 1 base from J, with 12 bases between. The CDR3 is CATSREPTRGNTEAFF. Here the CDR3 DNA reads TGTGCCACCAGCAGAGAACCAACGCGGGGGAACACTGAAGCTTTCTTT.